These T cell receptor beta chains were read from a single sample in a study of breast tumors, draining lymph nodes, adjacent tissues. TCRdb re-derived calls from the multiplex PCR reads in MiXCR, one entry per CDR3 protein. The table shows fewer than 200,000 distinct CDR3 sequences, with 33% occurring only once. The sequenced material came from axillary lymph node tissue. These receptor sequences come from a female donor with breast cancer. Some clones in this sample may be carry-over from other donors' samples. Both conserved end residues are part of each CDR3. The D gene is left open where the match is weak. Size is stated for part of the rows, as once, few or many counts, or as a class when the clone is expanded.

j_gene,len,abundance,d_gene,v_gene,CDR3nt,CDR3aa
TRBJ2-7,16,many,TRBD2,TRBV18,TGTGCCAGCTCACCACCCACTAGCGGGGGATCCTACGAGCAGTACTTC,CASSPPTSGGSYEQYF
TRBJ2-5,15,many,.,TRBV5-4,TGTGCCTGTTCGCGAGGGGGGGCGACCCAAGAGACCCAGTACTTC,CACSRGGATQETQYF
TRBJ2-2,15,many,.,TRBV4-2,TGTGCCAGCAGCCGACCCGGGGGAGACACCGGGGAGCTGTTTTTT,CASSRPGGDTGELFF
TRBJ2-7,15,.,.,TRBV7-9,TGTGCCAGCAGCCTAGTTAGTGGGAGAACCCACGAGCAGCACTTC,CASSLVSGRTHEQHF
TRBJ1-2,13,many,.,TRBV24-1,TGTGCCACCAGTGAGTCCACAGGGTTTGGCTACACCTTC,CATSESTGFGYTF
TRBJ2-5,16,many,.,TRBV4-1,TGCGCCAGCAGCCAAGAGTCGGGATCCGAAAGGGGGACCCAGTACTTC,CASSQESGSERGTQYF
TRBJ1-2,15,once,TRBD1,TRBV5-4,TGTGCCAGCAGCTTGGAGACAGGGGGCGGGTATGGCTACACCTTC,CASSLETGGGYGYTF
TRBJ1-3,14,many,.,TRBV9,TGTGCCAGCAGCCCCGAGATCTCTGGAAACACCATATATTTT,CASSPEISGNTIYF
TRBJ2-2,16,.,.,TRBV25-1,TGTGCCAGCAGTCCTTATAGCGTCGACAGCACCGGGGAGCTGTTTTTT,CASSPYSVDSTGELFF
TRBJ1-3,15,many,TRBD1,TRBV6-6,TGTGCCAGCAGTTACTCGAGACAGGGGGCGGACACCATATATTTT,CASSYSRQGADTIYF
TRBJ2-1,15,many,TRBD1,TRBV7-2,TGTGCCAGCAACGTACAACAGGGGATCTACAATGAGCAGTTCTTC,CASNVQQGIYNEQFF
TRBJ2-7,15,many,TRBD2,TRBV24-1,TGTGCCACCAGTGATGAACGAGCGGGGGCCGACGAGCAGTACTTC,CATSDERAGADEQYF
TRBJ2-1,17,many,.,TRBV24-1,TGTGCCACCAGTGATTACCGGGATCGCAGCTCCTACAATGAGCAGTTCTTC,CATSDYRDRSSYNEQFF